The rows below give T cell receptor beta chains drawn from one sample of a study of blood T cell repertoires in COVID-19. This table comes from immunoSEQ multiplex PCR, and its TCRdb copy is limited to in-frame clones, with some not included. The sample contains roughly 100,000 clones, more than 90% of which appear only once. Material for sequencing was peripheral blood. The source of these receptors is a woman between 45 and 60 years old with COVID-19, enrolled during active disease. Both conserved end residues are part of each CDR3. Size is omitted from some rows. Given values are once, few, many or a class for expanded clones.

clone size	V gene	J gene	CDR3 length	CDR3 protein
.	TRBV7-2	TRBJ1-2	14	CASSQGGRSHGYTF
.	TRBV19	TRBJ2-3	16	CASSTVRQANTDTQYF
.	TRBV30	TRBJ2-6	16	CACQRGPYSGANVLTF
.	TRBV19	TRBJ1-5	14	CASSIGGPHQPQHF
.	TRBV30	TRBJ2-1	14	CAWSVLDSYNEQFF
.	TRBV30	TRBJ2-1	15	CAWSVLQGSYNEQFF
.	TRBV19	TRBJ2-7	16	CASTQFRDREGYEQYF
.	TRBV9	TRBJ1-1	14	CASSAGHQNTEAFF
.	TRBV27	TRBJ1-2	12	CASSPTGVGYTF
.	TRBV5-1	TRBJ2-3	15	CASSFDTPGTDTQYF
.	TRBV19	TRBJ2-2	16	CASSIPSGGNTGELFF
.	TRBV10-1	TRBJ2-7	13	CASAGTGEYEQYF
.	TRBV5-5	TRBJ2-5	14	CASSFGTIQETQYF
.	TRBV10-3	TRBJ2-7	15	CAISHVGQGFDEQYF
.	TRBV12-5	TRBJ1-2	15	CASGSSAGTTYGYTF
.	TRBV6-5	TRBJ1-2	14	CASILGGILYGYTF
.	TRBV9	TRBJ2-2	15	CASSAGTATSGELFF
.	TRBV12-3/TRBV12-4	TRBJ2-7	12	CASSFGEGEQYF
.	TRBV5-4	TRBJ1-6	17	CASSPGQASFFGSPLHF
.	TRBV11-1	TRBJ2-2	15	CASAGGASSLRGLFF
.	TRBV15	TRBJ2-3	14	CATSTESSSDTQYF
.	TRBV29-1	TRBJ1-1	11	CSVIDYTEAFF
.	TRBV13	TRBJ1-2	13	CASSPRGLNGYTF
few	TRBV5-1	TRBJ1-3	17	CASSENQGASSGNTIYF
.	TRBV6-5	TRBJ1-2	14	CASRATGFLPVKTF
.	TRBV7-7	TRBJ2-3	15	CASSLGDRLTDTQYF
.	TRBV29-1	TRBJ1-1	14	CSAPGRQGFTEAFF
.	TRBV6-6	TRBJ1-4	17	CASSRMSGGQGTEKLFF
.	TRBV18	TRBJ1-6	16	CASSPEQGAGGSPLHF
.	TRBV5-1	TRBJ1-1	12	CASSREGHEAFF
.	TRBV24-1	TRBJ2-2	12	CATSDQSGELFF
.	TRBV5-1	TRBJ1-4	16	CASTYSGQDRYEKLFF
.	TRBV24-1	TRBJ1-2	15	CATSEGRDRGYGYTF
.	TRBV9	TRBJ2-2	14	CASSLIVSTGELFF
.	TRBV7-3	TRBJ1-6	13	CASSLLGGSPLHF
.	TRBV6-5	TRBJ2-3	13	CASRGVSTDTQYF
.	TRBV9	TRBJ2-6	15	CASSPRGSGANVLTF
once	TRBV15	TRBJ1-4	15	CATSRDIARVEKLFF
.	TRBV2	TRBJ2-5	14	CASSEMGRQETQYF
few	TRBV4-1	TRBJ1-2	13	CASTGGAVYGYTF
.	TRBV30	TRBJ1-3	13	CAWRLRGGNTIYF
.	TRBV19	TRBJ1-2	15	CASSIQGVTNYGYTF
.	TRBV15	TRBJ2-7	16	CATSRDRGIYSYEQYF
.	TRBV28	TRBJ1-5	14	CASSFHGSNQPQHF